These T cell receptor beta chains were read from a single sample in a study of blood T cells in healthy people across ages. TCRdb ran MiXCR on the 5' RACE reads and lists one entry per CDR3 protein. Of approximately 800,000 distinct CDR3 sequences in the sample, 58% were seen once. What was sequenced was blood. These receptors all stem from a man aged 25 to 40 in good health. Each CDR3 is given with its conserved first and last residue. Fields, in order: D gene, V gene, clone size, J gene, CDR3 DNA, CDR3 protein. D genes are given only for firm matches. Size is stated for part of the rows, as once, few or many counts, or as a class when the clone is expanded.

d_call: TRBD2
v_call: TRBV27
clone_size: -
j_call: TRBJ2-1
cdr3_nt: TGTGCCAGCAGTCCGAGGGGACTAGCGGGATACAATGAGCAGTTCTTC
cdr3_aa: CASSPRGLAGYNEQFF

d_call: TRBD2
v_call: TRBV12-3/TRBV12-4
clone_size: once
j_call: TRBJ2-5
cdr3_nt: TGTGCCAGCAGAATAGCGGGGCCCCGGGAGACCCAGTACTTC
cdr3_aa: CASRIAGPRETQYF

d_call: -
v_call: TRBV29-1
clone_size: -
j_call: TRBJ2-1
cdr3_nt: TGCAGCGTTTTGACACAGTCTGGGGCCTACAATGAGCAGTTCTTC
cdr3_aa: CSVLTQSGAYNEQFF

d_call: TRBD2
v_call: TRBV29-1
clone_size: -
j_call: TRBJ2-7
cdr3_nt: TGCAGCGTTGACGGGCTAGCGGGAAAATACGAGCAGTACTTC
cdr3_aa: CSVDGLAGKYEQYF

d_call: -
v_call: TRBV29-1
clone_size: few
j_call: TRBJ2-6
cdr3_nt: TGCAGCGTTGTATTCTCTGGGGCCAACGTCCTGACTTTC
cdr3_aa: CSVVFSGANVLTF

d_call: -
v_call: TRBV7-2
clone_size: few
j_call: TRBJ1-1
cdr3_nt: TGTGCCAGCGGCACCGGGTGGGGAACTGAAGCTTTCTTT
cdr3_aa: CASGTGWGTEAFF

d_call: -
v_call: TRBV3-1
clone_size: few
j_call: TRBJ1-2
cdr3_nt: TGTGCCAGCAGCCATCGGGTAACAGTACCCTATGGCTACACCTTC
cdr3_aa: CASSHRVTVPYGYTF

d_call: TRBD2
v_call: TRBV3-1
clone_size: once
j_call: TRBJ2-1
cdr3_nt: TGTGCCAGCAGCCAGAGCCCGGGACTAGCGGGAGTTAAGTTCTTC
cdr3_aa: CASSQSPGLAGVKFF

d_call: -
v_call: TRBV5-1
clone_size: -
j_call: TRBJ1-4
cdr3_nt: TGCGCCAGCAGCTTGCGGACTCTAAATGAAAAACTGTTTTTT
cdr3_aa: CASSLRTLNEKLFF

d_call: -
v_call: TRBV3-1
clone_size: -
j_call: TRBJ2-1
cdr3_nt: TGTGCCAGCAGCCCTCGAGAGTGGGATGAGCAGTTCTTC
cdr3_aa: CASSPREWDEQFF

d_call: TRBD1
v_call: TRBV5-6
clone_size: -
j_call: TRBJ2-3
cdr3_nt: TGTGCCAGCAGCGATGGCAGGGGGTTAGGGACAGATACGCAGTATTTT
cdr3_aa: CASSDGRGLGTDTQYF

d_call: -
v_call: TRBV20-1
clone_size: -
j_call: TRBJ2-5
cdr3_nt: TGCAGTGAGATCGGCGGGACCAATGAGCAGTACTTC
cdr3_aa: CSEIGGTNEQYF

d_call: TRBD2
v_call: TRBV5-1
clone_size: -
j_call: TRBJ2-3
cdr3_nt: TGCGCCAGTGCGACTAGCGGGGACTCCTTCGATACGCAGTATTTT
cdr3_aa: CASATSGDSFDTQYF

d_call: -
v_call: TRBV4-3
clone_size: few
j_call: TRBJ2-3
cdr3_nt: TGCGCCAGCAGCTCCCACTATTCCCTCGGGGTTGATACGCAGTATTTT
cdr3_aa: CASSSHYSLGVDTQYF

d_call: -
v_call: TRBV4-2
clone_size: -
j_call: TRBJ2-7
cdr3_nt: TGTGCCAGCAGCCAAGATCCGAACCCGACCTACGAGCAGTACTTC
cdr3_aa: CASSQDPNPTYEQYF

d_call: -
v_call: TRBV3-1
clone_size: few
j_call: TRBJ1-2
cdr3_nt: TGTGCCAGCAGCCAACCCGGACAAGACTATGGCTACACCTTC
cdr3_aa: CASSQPGQDYGYTF

d_call: TRBD2
v_call: TRBV6-5
clone_size: once
j_call: TRBJ2-3
cdr3_nt: TGTGCCAGCAGTTACCCAGCGGGGGGACCCCCGGGTTCTCTAGATACGCAGTATTTT
cdr3_aa: CASSYPAGGPPGSLDTQYF

d_call: -
v_call: TRBV7-9
clone_size: -
j_call: TRBJ2-3
cdr3_nt: TGTTCCAGCAGTGTCTCAACAGATACGCAGTATTTT
cdr3_aa: CSSSVSTDTQYF

d_call: TRBD1
v_call: TRBV5-1
clone_size: -
j_call: TRBJ2-7
cdr3_nt: TGCGCCAGCAGCCCCGCGACAGGGAGCCACGAGCAGTACTTC
cdr3_aa: CASSPATGSHEQYF

d_call: TRBD1
v_call: TRBV5-6
clone_size: few
j_call: TRBJ1-2
cdr3_nt: TGTGCCAGCAGCTCCCTCGGGGTCCGGGACAGGGGACCTGGCTACACCTTC
cdr3_aa: CASSSLGVRDRGPGYTF

d_call: -
v_call: TRBV20-1
clone_size: -
j_call: TRBJ2-1
cdr3_nt: TGCAGTGCGGCCCAAGTTGGAGGGGGAAGGCAGTTCTTC
cdr3_aa: CSAAQVGGGRQFF

d_call: TRBD1
v_call: TRBV6-2/TRBV6-3
clone_size: -
j_call: TRBJ2-7
cdr3_nt: TGTGCCATAACCCGGGACAGGGGGTACGAGCAGTACTTC
cdr3_aa: CAITRDRGYEQYF

d_call: -
v_call: TRBV20-1
clone_size: -
j_call: TRBJ1-1
cdr3_nt: TGCAGTGCTAGAGAAGGCTACACTGAAGCTTTCTTT
cdr3_aa: CSAREGYTEAFF

d_call: -
v_call: TRBV4-3
clone_size: few
j_call: TRBJ2-1
cdr3_nt: TGCGCCAGCAGCCAAGATTTGGTAAGGCCAAGGCAGTTCTTC
cdr3_aa: CASSQDLVRPRQFF